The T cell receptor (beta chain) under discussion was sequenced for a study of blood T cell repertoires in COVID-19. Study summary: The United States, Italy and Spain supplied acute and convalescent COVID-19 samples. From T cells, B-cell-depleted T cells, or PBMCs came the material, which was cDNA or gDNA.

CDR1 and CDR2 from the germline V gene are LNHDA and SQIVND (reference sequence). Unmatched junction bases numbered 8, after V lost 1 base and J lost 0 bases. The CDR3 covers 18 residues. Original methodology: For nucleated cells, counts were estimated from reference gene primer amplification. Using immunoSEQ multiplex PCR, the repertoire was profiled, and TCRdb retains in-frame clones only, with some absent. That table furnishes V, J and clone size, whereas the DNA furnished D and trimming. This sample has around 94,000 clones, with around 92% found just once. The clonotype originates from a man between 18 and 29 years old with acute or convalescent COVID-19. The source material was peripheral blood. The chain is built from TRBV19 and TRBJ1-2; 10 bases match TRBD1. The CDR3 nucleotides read TGTGCCAGTAGTATAGTGACAGGGGGCGGGCCCTCTAACTATGGCTACACCTTC. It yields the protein CASSIVTGGGPSNYGYTF.